The 21 T cell receptor beta chains presented below share a single source sample, sequenced in a study of T cells after yellow fever vaccination. TCRdb independently ran MiXCR on the 5' RACE reads; one entry per CDR3 protein. The sample has fewer than 500,000 distinct CDR3 sequences; around 20% are singletons. Sample: PBMCs, taken before the yellow fever booster vaccination. The receptors here all came from a man younger than 35 who received the YFV17D yellow fever vaccine.

In this sample, this clonotype turned up once. This chain links TRBV19 with TRBJ1-5; 9 positions match TRBD1. The CDR3 covers 14 residues. J lost 6 bases, V lost 6 bases, and 6 bases had no gene match. Germline CDR1 reads LNHDA; CDR2 reads SQIVND (reference sequence). The DNA of the CDR3 is TGTGCCAGTAGGAGCACAGGGGGCCTTCAGCCCCAGCATTTT. The encoded protein is CASRSTGGLQPQHF.

This clonotype came up many times. The V and J genes are TRBV6-1 and TRBJ1-2, with a possible D match to TRBD1 (5 bases). Trimming took off 2 bases at V and 0 bases at J, with 13 bases between the two ends. The germline gives CDR1 MNHNS, CDR2 SASEGT. The length of the CDR3 is 16 residues. The CDR3 reads CASSEWRGISNYGYTF. DNA of the CDR3: TGTGCCAGCAGTGAATGGAGGGGCATCTCTAACTATGGCTACACCTTC.

This clonotype was seen repeatedly, ten times or more. CDR3 protein: CASSESIGGTPIRRYF. CDR3 sequence (DNA): TGCGCCAGCAGTGAGTCGATTGGGGGGACCCCTATTCGGCGGTACTTC. The rearrangement links TRBV10-1 to TRBJ2-7, with TRBD2 as a possible D gene (6 bases). Trimming cost V 0 bases and J 12 bases, with 24 bases left between them. The germline V gene has CDR1 WNHNN and CDR2 SYGVQD (reference sequence). This CDR3 is 16 amino acids long.

The chain carries TRBV7-2 and TRBJ2-5; tentative D call: TRBD2 (5 bases). Germline CDR1 is SGHTA and CDR2 is FQGNSA. This CDR3 has 15 amino acids. CDR3 in amino acids: CGSSRSWGAGETQYF. DNA of the CDR3: TGTGGAAGCAGTCGAAGCTGGGGAGCTGGAGAGACCCAGTACTTC.

This clonotype was seen a few times. The chain carries TRBV10-2 and TRBJ2-7; D uncertain. Germline lookup yields CDR1 WSHSY and CDR2 SAAADI. The CDR3 extends over 13 amino acids. Trimming stripped 0 bases from V and 6 bases from J, with 9 bases between. Here the CDR3 DNA reads TGCGCCAGCAGTGAGTCTTCACTGTCCGAGCAGTACTTC. This sequence encodes CASSESSLSEQYF.

The chain combines TRBV28 with TRBJ1-2; D is unclear. The germline V and J ends were trimmed by 7 bases and 5 bases, with 8 bases remaining between them. Germline V gene data show CDR1 as MDHEN and CDR2 as SYDVKM. This CDR3 is built from 11 residues. CDR3 in amino acids: CASTLGYGYTF. CDR3 bases: TGTGCCAGCACGTTAGGGTATGGCTACACCTTC.

There are a few counts of this clonotype. J is TRBJ1-2 and V is TRBV18; D unclear. Germline V CDR1 and CDR2: KGHSH, LQKENI. CDR3 length: 12 residues. V was trimmed by 2 bases and J by 5 bases, leaving 6 bases between them. CDR3 loop: CASSPDAYGYTF. The CDR3 nucleotides read TGTGCCAGCTCACCAGATGCGTATGGCTACACCTTC.

This clonotype was counted a few times. The chain is built from TRBV12-3 or TRBV12-4 and TRBJ2-2, with D possibly matching TRBD2 (5 bases). Between the trimmed V and J ends, which lost 1 base and 6 bases, there was a span of 15 bases. The CDR3 length is 16 residues. CDR3 amino acids: CASSLVPSRVAGELFF. CDR3 bases: TGTGCCAGCAGTTTAGTGCCTAGCCGGGTCGCCGGGGAGCTGTTTTTT.

This chain links TRBV28 with TRBJ2-3; D is perhaps TRBD2 (5 bases). The germline V and J ends were trimmed by 9 bases and 5 bases, with 24 bases remaining between them. There are 16 residues in the CDR3. Germline loops: CDR1 MDHEN, CDR2 SYDVKM. The CDR3: CASTPAGRAFGDTQYF. As DNA, the CDR3 is TGTGCCAGTACCCCTGCGGGTAGGGCCTTCGGAGATACGCAGTATTTT.

This clonotype was observed a handful of times. The chain uses TRBV27 and TRBJ2-6; TRBD1 matches 10 bases. The CDR3 contains 16 residues. Germline CDR1 is MNHEY and CDR2 is SMNVEV (reference sequence). V trimming: 7 bases; J trimming: 3 bases; junction bases outside the gene matches: 6. This CDR3 reads CASKKGQGRGANVLTF. The CDR3 DNA reads TGTGCCAGCAAAAAGGGACAGGGGCGTGGGGCCAACGTCCTGACTTTC.

This chain joins TRBV12-3 or TRBV12-4 and TRBJ1-5; D remains ambiguous. Trimming left V 6 bases short and J 2 bases short, with 11 bases between. The CDR3 has 14 residues. DNA for the CDR3: TGTGCCAGCAGCGCCCTGGTAGGCAATCAGCCCCAGCATTTT. Protein product: CASSALVGNQPQHF.

The chain combines TRBV7-3 with TRBJ2-7; a possible D gene is TRBD2 (6 bases). In germline, CDR1 is SGHTA, CDR2 FQGTGA. This CDR3 region has 14 residues. V lost 6 bases to trimming and J lost 5 bases, with 17 bases between them. CDR3 protein: CASRYSGGMHEQYF. DNA for the CDR3: TGTGCCAGCAGGTACTCCGGGGGTATGCACGAGCAGTACTTC.

This rearrangement joins TRBV5-1 to TRBJ2-2, with 7 bases lining up with TRBD1. The CDR3 sequence is 15 residues long. V lost 6 bases, J lost 0 bases, and 5 bases stayed unmatched. The germline gives CDR1 SGHRS, CDR2 YFSETQ. CDR3 sequence (DNA): TGCGCCAGCAATCAACAGGGGCCGAACACCGGGGAGCTGTTTTTT. It encodes CASNQQGPNTGELFF.

This clonotype was detected many times. This chain connects TRBV2 to TRBJ2-3, with 10 bases identical to TRBD1. The CDR3 contains 17 residues. The germline gives CDR1 SNHLY, CDR2 FYNNEI. Trimming removed 3 bases from V and 0 bases from J; junction bases left unmatched: 6. The CDR3 sequence is CASSDGTGVNSTDTQYF. CDR3 DNA sequence: TGTGCCAGCAGTGATGGGACAGGGGTAAATAGCACAGATACGCAGTATTTT.

This chain links TRBV12-3 or TRBV12-4 with TRBJ1-5, with a tentative D call TRBD1 (5 bases). The CDR3 has 15 residues. Deletions cut 2 bases from V and 1 base from J, with 9 bases between. The CDR3 loop is CASSLQGSSNQPQHF. The CDR3 nucleotides are TGTGCCAGCAGTTTACAGGGTAGCAGCAATCAGCCCCAGCATTTT.

This clonotype came up a few times. J is TRBJ1-2 and V is TRBV30; tentative D call: TRBD1 (5 bases). The CDR3 extends over 15 amino acids. Trimming pared 3 bases from V and 2 bases from J, leaving 16 bases between. CDR1 and CDR2 from the germline V gene are GTSNPN and SVGIG (reference sequence). The CDR3 loop is CAWRGWDVSNYGYTF. The CDR3 bases are TGTGCCTGGAGGGGCTGGGACGTCTCCAACTATGGCTACACCTTC.

The table lists this clonotype with many counts. The CDR3, as DNA: TGTGCCAGCAGCCACCCCGCATGGAACACTGAAGCTTTCTTT. This translates into CASSHPAWNTEAFF. V gene TRBV3-1 combines with J gene TRBJ1-1; D gene unclear. This CDR3 is built from 14 residues. From germline, CDR1 is LGHDT and CDR2 YNNKEL (reference sequence). V lost 3 bases, J lost 1 base, and 9 bases lay in between.

Worth noting for this clonotype: This may stem from a read error, because a much larger clone lies one nucleotide away. The chain carries TRBV5-6 and TRBJ2-1; perhaps TRBD2 as D (6 bases). The CDR3 spans 16 residues. Germline V lookup: CDR1 SGHDT, CDR2 YYEEEE. CDR3: CASSLGAGSSYSEQFF. As DNA, the CDR3 is TGTGCCAGCAGCTTGGGTGCGGGAAGCTCCTACAGTGAGCAGTTCTTC.

This clonotype has at least ten counts. The chain carries TRBV5-4 and TRBJ2-2; maybe TRBD1 (6 bases). V shed 4 bases and J shed 4 bases, with 11 bases lying between them. This CDR3 has 14 amino acids. CDR1 SGHNT and CDR2 YYREEE come from the germline V gene (reference sequence). This CDR3 reads CASSAGVATGELFF. The CDR3 nucleotides are TGTGCCAGCAGCGCAGGGGTGGCCACCGGGGAGCTGTTTTTT.

This clonotype was observed at least ten times. CDR3 DNA sequence: TGCAGCGCCTGGAGACAATTCGAGTACACCTTC. This codes for CSAWRQFEYTF. This chain uses TRBV29-1 with TRBJ1-2; D gene ambiguous. CDR1 is SQVTM, CDR2 ANQGSEA, per germline. V lost 7 bases to trimming and J lost 11 bases, with 17 bases between them. CDR3 length: 11 residues.

This chain links TRBV6-4 with TRBJ2-3, with TRBD2 matching over 9 bases. This CDR3 is 17 amino acids long. Per germline, CDR1 MRHNA and CDR2 SNTAGT. Trimming removed 0 bases from V and 1 base from J; junction bases left unmatched: 5. The CDR3 bases are TGTGCCAGCAGTGACTCGACGCGGGGGGGCGGCACAGATACGCAGTATTTT. This gives the protein CASSDSTRGGGTDTQYF.